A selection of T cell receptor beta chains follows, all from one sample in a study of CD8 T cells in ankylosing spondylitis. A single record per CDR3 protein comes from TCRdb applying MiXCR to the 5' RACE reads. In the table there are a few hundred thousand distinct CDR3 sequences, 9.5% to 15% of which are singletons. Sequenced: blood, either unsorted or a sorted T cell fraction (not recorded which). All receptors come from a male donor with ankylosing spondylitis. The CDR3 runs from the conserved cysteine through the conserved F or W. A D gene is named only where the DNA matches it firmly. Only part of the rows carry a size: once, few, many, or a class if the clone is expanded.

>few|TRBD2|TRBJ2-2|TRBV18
CASSPPLLAGERPTNTGELFF
TGTGCCAGCTCACCACCTCTATTAGCGGGTGAGCGCCCTACGAACACCGGGGAGCTGTTTTTT
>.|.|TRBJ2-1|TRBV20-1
CSADPTESSYNEQFF
TGCAGTGCTGATCCGACTGAGAGCTCCTACAATGAGCAGTTCTTC
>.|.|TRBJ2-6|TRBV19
CASSRQAVPGANVLTF
TGTGCCAGTTCTAGGCAGGCGGTCCCTGGGGCCAACGTCCTGACTTTC
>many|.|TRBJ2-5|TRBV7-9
CASSPPAQETQYF
TGTGCCAGCAGCCCTCCTGCCCAAGAGACCCAGTACTTC
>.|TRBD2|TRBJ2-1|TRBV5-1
CASRESGSADEQFF
TGCGCCAGCAGAGAGAGCGGGAGTGCAGATGAGCAGTTCTTC
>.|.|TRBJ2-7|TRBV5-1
CASGSGTASSYEQYF
TGCGCCAGCGGCTCCGGGACCGCGAGCTCCTACGAGCAGTACTTC
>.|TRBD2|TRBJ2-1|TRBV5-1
CASSLGTSGTHEQFF
TGCGCCAGCAGCTTGGGGACTAGCGGGACCCATGAGCAGTTCTTC
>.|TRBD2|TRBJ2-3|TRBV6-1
CASKTTLAGPTDTQYF
TGTGCCAGCAAAACGACACTAGCGGGACCCACAGATACGCAGTATTTT
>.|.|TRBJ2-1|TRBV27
CASSLGAWNEQFF
TGTGCCAGCAGTTTGGGCGCGTGGAATGAGCAGTTCTTC
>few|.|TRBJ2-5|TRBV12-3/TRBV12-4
CASSPDPKETQYF
TGTGCCAGCAGTCCGGACCCGAAAGAGACCCAGTACTTC
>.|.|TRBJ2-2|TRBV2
CASRRGGTPRGGELFF
TGTGCCAGCAGGAGGGGGGGGACCCCCCGAGGAGGGGAGCTGTTTTTT
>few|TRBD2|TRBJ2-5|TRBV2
CASRGSSGTETQYF
TGTGCCAGCAGGGGTTCTAGCGGGACAGAGACCCAGTACTTC
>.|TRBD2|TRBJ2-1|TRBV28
CASTLTSDSYNEQFF
TGTGCCAGCACCTTGACTAGCGACTCCTACAATGAGCAGTTCTTC
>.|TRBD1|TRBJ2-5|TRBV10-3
CAIRADRGAQYF
TGTGCCATCAGAGCTGACAGGGGCGCCCAGTACTTC
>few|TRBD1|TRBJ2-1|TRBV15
CATSRGRDRALNEQFF
TGTGCCACCAGCAGAGGAAGGGACAGGGCCCTCAATGAGCAGTTCTTC
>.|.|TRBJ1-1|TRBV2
CASSVIKLIEAFF
TGTGCCAGCAGTGTGATTAAGTTGATTGAAGCTTTCTTT
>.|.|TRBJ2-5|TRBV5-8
CASSFRPPRQTQYF
TGTGCCAGCAGCTTCAGGCCCCCAAGACAGACCCAGTACTTC
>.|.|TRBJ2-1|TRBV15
CATSRVAYSDNEQFF
TGTGCCACCAGCAGGGTAGCTTATTCTGACAATGAGCAGTTCTTC
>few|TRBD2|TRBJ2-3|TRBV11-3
CASSLDGRATDTQYF
TGTGCCAGCAGCTTAGACGGGAGGGCCACAGATACGCAGTATTTT
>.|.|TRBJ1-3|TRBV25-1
CASSEGAATGNTIYF
TGTGCCAGCAGTGAAGGTGCAGCTACTGGAAACACCATATATTTT
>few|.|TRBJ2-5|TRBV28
CASSLYKETQYF
TGTGCCAGCAGTTTATACAAAGAGACCCAGTACTTC
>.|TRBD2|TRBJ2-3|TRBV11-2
CASSLEEAGGPKDTQYF
TGTGCCAGCAGCTTAGAAGAGGCGGGAGGGCCGAAAGATACGCAGTATTTT
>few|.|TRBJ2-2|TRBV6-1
CASSRLSAHTGELFF
TGTGCCAGCAGTCGTTTGTCCGCCCACACCGGGGAGCTGTTTTTT
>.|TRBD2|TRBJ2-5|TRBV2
CASSEGLAGVETQYF
TGTGCCAGCAGTGAAGGTCTAGCGGGAGTAGAGACCCAGTACTTC
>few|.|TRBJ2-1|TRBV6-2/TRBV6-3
CASSPQDNEQFF
TGTGCCAGCAGCCCACAGGACAATGAGCAGTTCTTC
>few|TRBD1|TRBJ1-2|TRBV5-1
CASSHDVPYRGSYGYTF
TGCGCCAGCAGCCACGACGTTCCCTACAGGGGAAGCTATGGCTACACCTTC
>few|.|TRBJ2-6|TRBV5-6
CASSFSGNTLFTPGANVLTF
TGTGCCAGCAGCTTTTCAGGGAACACACTCTTTACTCCTGGGGCCAACGTCCTGACTTTC
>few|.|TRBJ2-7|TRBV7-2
CASSLLLRDEQYF
TGTGCCAGCAGCTTACTACTTCGGGACGAGCAGTACTTC
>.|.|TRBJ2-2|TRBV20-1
CSASTWGTGELFF
TGCAGTGCTAGTACGTGGGGTACCGGGGAGCTGTTTTTT
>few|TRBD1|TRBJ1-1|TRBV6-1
CASSEFRGRTEAFF
TGTGCCAGCAGTGAGTTCAGGGGGCGGACTGAAGCTTTCTTT
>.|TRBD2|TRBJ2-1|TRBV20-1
CSARMVAGHYNEQFF
TGCAGTGCTAGGATGGTAGCGGGACATTACAATGAGCAGTTCTTC
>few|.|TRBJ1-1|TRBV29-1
CSVEDHRGLAEAFF
TGCAGCGTTGAAGATCATAGGGGATTGGCTGAAGCTTTCTTT
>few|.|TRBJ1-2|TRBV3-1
CASSDGKDYGYTF
TGTGCCAGCAGCGACGGGAAGGACTATGGCTACACCTTC
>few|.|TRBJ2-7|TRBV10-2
CATSTDYYEQYF
TGCGCCACCTCGACCGACTACTACGAGCAGTACTTC
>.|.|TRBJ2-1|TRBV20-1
CCAPLGAGSLYNEQFF
TGCTGTGCTCCCCTAGGGGCCGGGAGCCTCTACAATGAGCAGTTCTTC
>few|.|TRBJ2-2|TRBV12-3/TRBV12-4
CASILRGSTGELFF
TGTGCCAGCATCCTTCGGGGGTCCACCGGGGAGCTGTTTTTT
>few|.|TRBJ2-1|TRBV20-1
CSAHLLNHNEQFF
TGCAGTGCACACCTGCTCAACCACAATGAGCAGTTCTTC
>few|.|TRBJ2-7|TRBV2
CASSADWYEQYF
TGTGCCAGCAGCGCGGACTGGTACGAGCAGTACTTC
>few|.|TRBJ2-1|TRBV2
CASSERETPYNEQFF
TGTGCCAGCAGTGAGAGGGAGACCCCCTACAATGAGCAGTTCTTC
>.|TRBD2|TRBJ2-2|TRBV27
CASSLFSGLNTGELFF
TGTGCCAGCAGTCTGTTTAGCGGGCTCAACACCGGGGAGCTGTTTTTT
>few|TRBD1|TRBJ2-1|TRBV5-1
CASVGGTGDEQFF
TGCGCCAGCGTTGGGGGGACAGGCGATGAGCAGTTCTTC
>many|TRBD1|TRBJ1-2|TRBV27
CASSLGQQYGYTF
TGTGCCAGCAGTTTGGGACAGCAATATGGCTACACCTTC
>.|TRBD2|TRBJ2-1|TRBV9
CASSVLAGGGLYEQFF
TGTGCCAGCAGTGTTCTCGCGGGAGGGGGGTTGTATGAGCAGTTCTTC